This T cell receptor (beta chain) was profiled in a study of T cells in Graves' hyperthyroidism and ophthalmopathy. The investigators amplified TCR beta CDR3 regions from RNA transcripts. Carried out on the TCR CDR3, a first-round RT-PCR used the HTBI primer set. A single record per CDR3 protein comes from TCRdb applying MiXCR to the multiplex PCR reads. The top ten hold approximately 25% of the sample, which has roughly 350,000 distinct CDR3 sequences, about 14% seen once. Notes on this clonotype: Its matching antigen is unknown.

Stable hyperthyroidism: no ophthalmopathy progression over 18 months of follow-up. Newly diagnosed patients aged 18 to 65 had hyperthyroidism of under 2 months' duration. Fresh peripheral blood, 8 to 10 ml of it, supplied the PBMCs. General observations from the study: A 13 V-J model separated ophthalmopathy from stable hyperthyroidism.

V dropped 0 bases and J dropped 4 bases, with 13 bases sitting between them. The CDR3 spans 15 residues. Germline values: CDR1 DFQATT, CDR2 SNEGSKA (reference sequence). The clonotype originates from a woman aged 25 to 39 with Graves' hyperthyroidism. The sample was blood. The chain links TRBV20-1 to TRBJ2-1, with D possibly TRBD2 on 6 matching bases. The CDR3 spells CSARDGGGGYNEQFF. DNA for the CDR3: TGCAGTGCTAGAGATGGGGGTGGAGGGTACAATGAGCAGTTCTTC.